This T cell receptor beta chain was captured by sequencing in a study of OX40 agonist ivuxolimab in advanced cancers. Sequencing used immunoSEQ multiplex PCR; TCRdb keeps in-frame clones, though not all of them. The sample lists around 62,000 clones; 70% to 90% were seen once. Blood got drawn at baseline, again on cycle 4 day 1, and then on cycle 7 day 1. About this clone itself: Its antigen remains unknown.

General study findings and limits: Clones of CD4+ and CD8+ blood T cells grew by week 6 at doses of 0.1 to 3.0 mg/kg.

J gave up 1 base and V 1 base, and 7 bases lay outside the gene matches. Per the germline V gene, CDR1 is SQVTM and CDR2 is ANQGSEA. The CDR3 spans 17 residues. The sequence derives from an adult with an advanced solid tumor such as melanoma, head and neck, liver or kidney cancer. The chain employs TRBV29-1 and TRBJ2-3, with 11 bases lining up with TRBD2. Specimen: CD4+ or CD8+ T cells sorted from blood, collected in a trial of the OX40 agonist ivuxolimab. In DNA form, the CDR3 reads TGCAGCGTTGAAGGGCTAGCGGGGGGTAGGGGCACAGATACGCAGTATTTT. It yields the protein CSVEGLAGGRGTDTQYF.